This T cell receptor beta chain comes out of a study of CD8 T cells in ankylosing spondylitis. Findings of the study overall: Within ankylosing spondylitis blood, a TCR beta motif made up of fewer than ten highly homologous variants appeared to be characteristic.

Notes on this clonotype: Antigen specificity is unknown.

TCRdb reanalysed the 5' RACE reads using MiXCR and keeps one entry per CDR3 protein. This sample has over 110,000 distinct CDR3 sequences, with 6.5% to 8.5% found just once. The CDR3 sequence is 15 residues long. Trimming removed 0 bases from V and 3 bases from J, with 12 bases in between. Per germline, CDR1 SNHLY and CDR2 FYNNEI. The TCR was taken from a male donor with ankylosing spondylitis. The sample was synovial fluid, either unsorted or a sorted T cell fraction (not recorded which). The chain links TRBV2 to TRBJ2-7, with D perhaps TRBD1 (5 bases). CDR3: CASSEALGALYEQYF. In nucleotides, the CDR3 is TGTGCCAGCAGTGAAGCGCTTGGGGCCCTCTACGAGCAGTACTTC.